The sequence of this TCR beta chain was determined in a study of CD8 T cells in ankylosing spondylitis. Of note for this clonotype: What it binds is not known.

Study conclusions and caveats: Disease-linked clones had a CD8+ phenotype and relatively low frequency in peripheral blood. Reported data indicate significant enrichment of disease-linked clones within matched ankylosing spondylitis synovial fluid. Prior literature has documented some motif variants in synovial fluid and blood from reactive arthritis.

Making the TCR beta libraries involved quantitative 5'-RACE with molecular barcodes. From the 5' RACE reads, TCRdb called clonotypes with MiXCR, one entry per CDR3 protein. This sample carries some 200,000 distinct CDR3 sequences, about 26% of them seen once, and the ten largest clones take about 6.2%. The CDR3 sequence is 14 residues long. Trimming cost V 0 bases and J 4 bases, with 9 bases left between them. Germline CDR1 SGHDT, CDR2 YYEEEE. The V and J genes are TRBV5-6 and TRBJ2-3, with D unclear. Material for sequencing was blood, either unsorted or a sorted T cell fraction (not recorded which). The sequence was obtained from a male donor with ankylosing spondylitis or in good health (not recorded which). DNA for the CDR3: TGTGCCAGCAGCTTGGACGACGAGTCAGATACGCAGTATTTT. The encoded protein is CASSLDDESDTQYF.